Below, 16 T cell receptor beta chains from the same sample are listed, as sequenced in a study of blood T cell repertoires in COVID-19. Assay used: immunoSEQ multiplex PCR; TCRdb lists only in-frame clones, some missing. The sample holds more than 50,000 clones, 75% to 85% seen once. Specimen: peripheral blood. All receptors derive from a human donor in a cohort sampled during active COVID-19.

The chain links TRBV5-6 to TRBJ2-5, with 7 bases identical to TRBD2. CDR1 is SGHDT, CDR2 YYEEEE, per germline. Trimming removed 3 bases from V and 3 bases from J; junction bases left unmatched: 5. The CDR3 covers 14 residues. The CDR3 sequence is CASSWARGEETQYF. CDR3 nucleotide sequence: TGTGCCAGCAGCTGGGCTCGGGGGGAAGAGACCCAGTACTTC.

The chain employs TRBV13 and TRBJ1-6; TRBD1 might be the D (6 bases). V gave up 5 bases and J gave up 10 bases, with 18 bases separating them. CDR1 PRHDT and CDR2 FYEKMQ come from the germline V gene (reference sequence). This CDR3 is 15 amino acids long. The CDR3 DNA is TGTGCCAGCAGCACGAATGCACAGGGAAGATCACCCCTCCACTTT. Translation gives CASSTNAQGRSPLHF.

This clone was found once. The chain combines TRBV28 with TRBJ2-3; 9 bases match TRBD2. Looked up from germline, CDR1 is MDHEN and CDR2 is SYDVKM. With V trimmed by 2 bases and J by 3 bases, 15 bases remained unmatched. The CDR3 loop spans 19 amino acids. This CDR3 reads CASSLSLAGPRTGTDTQYF. In nucleotides, the CDR3 is TGTGCCAGCAGTTTAAGTCTAGCGGGGCCCCGAACTGGGACAGATACGCAGTATTTT.

The CDR3 here is CASNGASDTATQHF. Here the CDR3 DNA reads TGTGCCAGTAATGGGGCTTCGGACACCGCGACCCAGCATTTT. This rearrangement joins TRBV19 to TRBJ1-5, with D perhaps matching TRBD1 (5 bases). V was trimmed by 7 bases and J by 11 bases, leaving 21 bases between them. The CDR3 covers 14 residues. From germline, CDR1 is LNHDA and CDR2 SQIVND (reference sequence).

The chain is built from TRBV3-1 (or the pseudogene TRBV3-2) and TRBJ1-5, with D unclear. Germline V gene data show CDR1 as LGHDT and CDR2 as YNNKEL (reference sequence). The V gene lost 0 bases and the J gene lost 4 bases, with 10 bases spanning the gap. The CDR3 extends over 15 amino acids. The CDR3 protein is CASSQDAGGNQPQHF. The CDR3 DNA follows: TGTGCCAGCAGCCAAGATGCGGGCGGGAATCAGCCCCAGCATTTT.

Only a few counts were recorded for this clone. This CDR3 reads CASSYEQGFGGYTF. The CDR3 DNA follows: TGTGCCAGCAGTTACGAACAGGGTTTTGGCGGCTACACCTTC. The V and J genes are TRBV27 and TRBJ1-2, with D perhaps TRBD1 (6 bases). Germline V CDR1 and CDR2: MNHEY, SMNVEV (reference sequence). This CDR3 has 14 amino acids. The V and J ends lost 4 bases and 8 bases respectively, with 17 bases between them.

J is TRBJ2-1 and V is TRBV11-3; 16 nucleotides line up with TRBD2. Germline loops: CDR1 SGHNT, CDR2 YENEEA. The CDR3 is made up of 18 amino acids. V lost 4 bases and J lost 6; bases outside the gene matches: 9. DNA of the CDR3: TGTGCCAGCAGCTATGCCGGGACTAGCGGGGGGGCCAGCAATGAGCAGTTCTTC. Its translation is CASSYAGTSGGASNEQFF.

This rearrangement joins TRBV19 to TRBJ2-3, with 8 bases that match TRBD2. This CDR3 contains 14 residues. Looked up from germline, CDR1 is LNHDA and CDR2 is SQIVND (reference sequence). The junction had 5 bases not matched to a gene; V was cut back by 3 bases and J by 6 bases. CDR3 sequence (DNA): TGTGCCAGTAGTATTAGCGGGGACCCGGATACGCAGTATTTT. Protein: CASSISGDPDTQYF.

V is TRBV7-2 and J is TRBJ2-3, with TRBD2 matching over 7 bases. The junction had 5 bases not matched to a gene; V was cut back by 3 bases and J by 2 bases. The CDR3 runs to 15 residues. Germline CDR1 SGHTA, CDR2 FQGNSA. CDR3: CASSFRGGTTDTQYF. The DNA for the CDR3 is TGTGCCAGCAGCTTTCGCGGGGGAACCACAGATACGCAGTATTTT. Drawing the rest from reference TRBV7-2 and TRBJ2-3, the complete variable domain is GAGVSQSPSNKVTEKGKDVELRCDPISGHTALYWYRQSLGQGLEFLIYFQGNSAPDKSGLPSDRFSAERTGGSVSTLTIQRTQQEDSAVYLCASSFRGGTTDTQYFGPGTRLTVL.

The chain recombines TRBV7-8 with TRBJ2-3, with D possibly TRBD1 on 6 matching bases. Germline V gene lookup returns CDR1 SGHVS and CDR2 FQNEAQ. Trimming removed 1 base at V and 8 bases at J, with 16 bases between. The CDR3 contains 15 residues. The CDR3 reads CASSLVGGQSGTQYF. The CDR3 DNA follows: TGTGCCAGCAGCTTAGTAGGGGGACAATCCGGTACGCAGTATTTT.

The V and J genes are TRBV5-1 and TRBJ2-1; D is possibly TRBD2 (5 bases). The V and J ends lost 2 bases and 9 bases respectively, with 12 bases between them. The length of the CDR3 is 13 residues. The V gene's germline CDR1 is SGHRS and CDR2 YFSETQ. As DNA, the CDR3 is TGCGCCAGCAGCTTTGACTACTGGGTTGAGCAGTTCTTC. It is translated as CASSFDYWVEQFF.

A single count supports this clone. The chain carries TRBV10-3 and TRBJ2-6; the D is unclear. Trimming left V 2 bases short and J 0 bases short, with 5 bases between. The CDR3 runs to 15 residues. Germline V lookup: CDR1 ENHRY, CDR2 SYGVKD. CDR3 amino acids: CAISELVSGANVLTF. In DNA, the CDR3 is TGTGCCATCAGTGAGCTCGTCTCTGGGGCCAACGTCCTGACTTTC.

Only a few counts were recorded for this clone. This chain connects TRBV4-1 to TRBJ2-5; 11 bases are a match to TRBD2. The CDR3 runs 15 residues. Germline loops: CDR1 MGHRA, CDR2 YSYEKL. The ends lost 3 bases at V and 5 bases at J; junction bases unmatched: 5. In DNA form, the CDR3 reads TGCGCCAGCAGCCATAGCGGGGGGGCCCTGGAGACCCAGTACTTC. This encodes CASSHSGGALETQYF.

This chain connects TRBV6-5 to TRBJ1-3; D not certain. CDR3 length equals 15 residues. Trimming removed 5 bases from V and 0 bases from J, with 11 bases in between. Germline V CDR1 and CDR2: MNHEY, SVGAGI. This CDR3 reads CASSPGLSSGNTIYF. In DNA, the CDR3 is TGTGCCAGCAGTCCAGGACTGTCCTCTGGAAACACCATATATTTT.

V is TRBV6-5 and J is TRBJ2-2; unclear D gene. From germline, CDR1 is MNHEY and CDR2 SVGAGI. V lost 7 bases and J lost 6, with 9 bases in between. The CDR3 contains 12 residues. The CDR3 here is CASISGPGELFF. For the CDR3, the DNA is TGTGCCAGCATCTCGGGTCCCGGGGAGCTGTTTTTT.

The genes are TRBV18 and TRBJ1-1, with 9 bases that match TRBD1. The CDR3 is made up of 15 amino acids. Losses at the gene ends were 4 bases for V and 0 bases for J; bases not matched to a gene: 3. The germline V gene encodes CDR1 KGHSH and CDR2 LQKENI. The CDR3 bases are TGTGCCAGCTCACTGGGACAGGGAATGAACACTGAAGCTTTCTTT. Amino acid sequence: CASSLGQGMNTEAFF.